This paragraph reports one T cell receptor (beta chain). This specimen belongs to a study of blood T cell repertoires in COVID-19. In the original processing: Using reference gene primer amplification, nucleated cell counts were estimated. This table comes from immunoSEQ multiplex PCR, and its TCRdb copy is limited to in-frame clones, with some not included. V, J and clone size are those of that table, while D and trimming were read from the DNA. Among approximately 200,000 clones listed, 82% were seen once. The CDR3 length is 13 residues. V lost 3 bases and J lost 4, with 9 bases in between. Germline CDR1 reads SEHNR; CDR2 reads FQNEAQ (reference sequence).

Sequenced: peripheral blood. The receptor was derived from a woman under 40 with acute or convalescent COVID-19. This chain connects TRBV7-9 to TRBJ1-1; D is unclear. CDR3 bases: TGTGCCAGCAGCTTTCCAGCAGGCACTGAAGCTTTCTTT. It is translated as CASSFPAGTEAFF.